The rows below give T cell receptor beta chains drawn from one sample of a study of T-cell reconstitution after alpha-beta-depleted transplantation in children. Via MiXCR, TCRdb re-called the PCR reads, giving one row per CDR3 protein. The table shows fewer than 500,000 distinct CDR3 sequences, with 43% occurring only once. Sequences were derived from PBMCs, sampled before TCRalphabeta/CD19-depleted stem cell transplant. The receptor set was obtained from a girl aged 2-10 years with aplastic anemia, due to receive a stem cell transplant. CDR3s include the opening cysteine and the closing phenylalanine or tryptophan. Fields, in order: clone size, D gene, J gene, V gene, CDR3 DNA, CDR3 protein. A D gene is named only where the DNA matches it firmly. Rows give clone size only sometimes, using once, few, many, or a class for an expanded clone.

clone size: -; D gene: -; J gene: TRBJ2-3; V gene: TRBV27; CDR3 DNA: TGTGCCAGCAGTTTTTTAGCCGGTTCCGGCGGGGGCACAGATACGCAGTATTTT; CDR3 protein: CASSFLAGSGGGTDTQYF
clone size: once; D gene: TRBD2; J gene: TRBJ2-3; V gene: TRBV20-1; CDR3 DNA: TGCAGTGTTCCGGGACTATACCCAGATACGCAGTATTTT; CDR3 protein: CSVPGLYPDTQYF
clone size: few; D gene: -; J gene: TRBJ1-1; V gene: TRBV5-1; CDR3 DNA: TGCGCCAGCAGATCTCCTGGGGTGAACACTGAAGCTTTCTTT; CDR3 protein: CASRSPGVNTEAFF
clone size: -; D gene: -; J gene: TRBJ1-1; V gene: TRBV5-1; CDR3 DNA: TGCGCCAGCAGCTTGGCCCCAGCCCTGGCGGCTTTCTTT; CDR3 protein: CASSLAPALAAFF
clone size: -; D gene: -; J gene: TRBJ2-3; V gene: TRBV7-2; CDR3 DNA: TGTGCCACTTCCCCGGCAGATACGCAGTATTTT; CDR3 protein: CATSPADTQYF
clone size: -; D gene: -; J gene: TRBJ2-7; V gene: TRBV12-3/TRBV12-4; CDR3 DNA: TGTGCCAGCACTATCTCGAGGGACGAGCAGTACTTC; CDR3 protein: CASTISRDEQYF
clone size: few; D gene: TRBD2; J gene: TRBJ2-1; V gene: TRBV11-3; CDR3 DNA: TGTGCCAGCAGCCATAGGGGTCGGGAGGACAATGAGCAGTTCTTC; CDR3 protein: CASSHRGREDNEQFF
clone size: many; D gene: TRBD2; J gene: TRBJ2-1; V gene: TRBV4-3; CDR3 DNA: TGCGCCAGCAGCCAAGATTTTGCGGGAGGAGGCAATGAGCAGTTCTTC; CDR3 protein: CASSQDFAGGGNEQFF
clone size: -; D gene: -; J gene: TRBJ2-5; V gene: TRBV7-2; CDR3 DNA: TGTGCCAGCAGCTTACAACAGGGCACCGAGACCCAGTACTTC; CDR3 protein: CASSLQQGTETQYF
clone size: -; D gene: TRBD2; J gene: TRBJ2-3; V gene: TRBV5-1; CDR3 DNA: TGCGCCAGCAGCTTGTTTGCTAGCGGGGGGGCTACCACAGATACGCAGTATTTT; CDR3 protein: CASSLFASGGATTDTQYF
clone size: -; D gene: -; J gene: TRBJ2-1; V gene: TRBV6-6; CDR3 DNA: TGTGCCAGCACCAGCGGCACTTACAATGAGCAGTTCTTC; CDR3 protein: CASTSGTYNEQFF
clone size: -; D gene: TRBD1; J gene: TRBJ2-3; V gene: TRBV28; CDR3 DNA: TGTGCCAGCAGTGCCTCTTGGGGGACAGCAACTAGCACAGATACGCAGTATTTT; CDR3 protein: CASSASWGTATSTDTQYF
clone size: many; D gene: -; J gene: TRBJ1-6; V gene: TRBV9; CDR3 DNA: TGTGCCAGCAGCGTCGACAGACCTAATTCACCCCTCCACTTT; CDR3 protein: CASSVDRPNSPLHF
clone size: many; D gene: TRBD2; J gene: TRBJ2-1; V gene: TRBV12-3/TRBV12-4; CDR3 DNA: TGTGCCAGCAGTGGGAGCGGGAAGGCGATCAATGAGCAGTTCTTC; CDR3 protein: CASSGSGKAINEQFF
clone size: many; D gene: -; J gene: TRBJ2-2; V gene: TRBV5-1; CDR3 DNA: TGCGCCAGCAGCTTGGATCGACAGAACACCGGGGAGCTGTTTTTT; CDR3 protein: CASSLDRQNTGELFF
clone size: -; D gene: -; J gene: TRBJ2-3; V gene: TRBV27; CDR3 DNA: TGTGCCAGCAGTCCCGGCGTCGGTCCTAGCACAGATACGCAGTATTTT; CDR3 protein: CASSPGVGPSTDTQYF
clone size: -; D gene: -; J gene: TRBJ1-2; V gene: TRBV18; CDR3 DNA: TGTGCCAGCTCACCAAAGGGACACCCTAACTATGGCTACACCTTC; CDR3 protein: CASSPKGHPNYGYTF
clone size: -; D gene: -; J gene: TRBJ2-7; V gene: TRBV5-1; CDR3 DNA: TGCGCCAGCAGCTTGGAGTGGCGGGGTTACTACGAGCAGTACTTC; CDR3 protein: CASSLEWRGYYEQYF
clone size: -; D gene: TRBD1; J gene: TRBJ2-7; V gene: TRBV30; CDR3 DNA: TGTGCCTGGAGTGGAACTCAGGGGGCCGGACTCTACGAGCAGTACTTC; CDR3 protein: CAWSGTQGAGLYEQYF
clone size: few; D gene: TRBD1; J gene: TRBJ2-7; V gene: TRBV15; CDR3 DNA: TGTGCCACCAGCAGAGATCAGGGACAGGCCTACGAGCAGTACTTC; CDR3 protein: CATSRDQGQAYEQYF
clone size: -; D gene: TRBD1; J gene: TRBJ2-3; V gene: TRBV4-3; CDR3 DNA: TGCGCCAGCAGCCAAGATAAGGGGGCTGGCGCAGATACGCAGTATTTT; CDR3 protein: CASSQDKGAGADTQYF
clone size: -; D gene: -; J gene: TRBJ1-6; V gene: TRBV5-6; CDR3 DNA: TGTGCCAGCAGCTTGGCCCGACGGAATAATTCACCCCTCCACTTT; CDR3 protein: CASSLARRNNSPLHF
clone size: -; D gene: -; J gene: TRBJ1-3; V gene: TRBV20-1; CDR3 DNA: TGCAGTGCCCACGGAGGTACTGGAAACACCATATATTTT; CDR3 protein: CSAHGGTGNTIYF
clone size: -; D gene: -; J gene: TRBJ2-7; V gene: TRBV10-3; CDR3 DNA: TGTGCCATCAGTGATGGGAGGACCTACGAGCAGTACTTC; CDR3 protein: CAISDGRTYEQYF
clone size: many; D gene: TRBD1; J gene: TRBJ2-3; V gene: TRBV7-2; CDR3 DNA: TGTGCCAGCAGCCCTAGACAGGGGGCGGCAGATACGCAGTATTTT; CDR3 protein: CASSPRQGAADTQYF
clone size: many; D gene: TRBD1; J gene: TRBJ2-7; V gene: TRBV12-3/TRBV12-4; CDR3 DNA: TGTGCCAGCGGCGCTTGGGACAGTTCCTACGAGCAGTACTTC; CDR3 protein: CASGAWDSSYEQYF
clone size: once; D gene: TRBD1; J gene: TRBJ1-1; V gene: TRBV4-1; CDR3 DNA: TGCGCCAGCAGCACGACAGGGGGGAACACTGAAGCTTTCTTT; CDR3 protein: CASSTTGGNTEAFF
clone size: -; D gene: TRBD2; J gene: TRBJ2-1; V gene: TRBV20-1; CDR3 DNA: TGCAGTGCTCAAACCGGGACTAGCGGGAGTAACGATGAGCAGTTCTTC; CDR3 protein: CSAQTGTSGSNDEQFF
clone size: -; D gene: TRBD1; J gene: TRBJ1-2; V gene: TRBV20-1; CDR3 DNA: TGCAGTGCTAGAGAGGGAGAGGGGGCGGAAGGCTACACCTTC; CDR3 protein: CSAREGEGAEGYTF
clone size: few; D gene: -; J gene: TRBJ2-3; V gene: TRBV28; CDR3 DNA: TGTGCCAGCAATTCTCCAGTCACAGATACGCAGTATTTT; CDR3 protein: CASNSPVTDTQYF
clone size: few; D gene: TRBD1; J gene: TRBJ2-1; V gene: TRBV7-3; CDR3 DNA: TGTGCCAGCAGGGCCGGGACAGGGGGCCCGGGTGAGCAGTTCTTC; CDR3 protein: CASRAGTGGPGEQFF
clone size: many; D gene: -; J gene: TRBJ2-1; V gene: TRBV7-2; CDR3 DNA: TGTGCCAGCAGCTTAGCGCGTTCCTACAATGAGCAGTTCTTC; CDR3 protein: CASSLARSYNEQFF
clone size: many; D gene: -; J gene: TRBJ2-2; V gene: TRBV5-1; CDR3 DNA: TGCGCCAGCAGCTTGGTGACGGGGAACACCGGGGAGCTGTTTTTT; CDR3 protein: CASSLVTGNTGELFF
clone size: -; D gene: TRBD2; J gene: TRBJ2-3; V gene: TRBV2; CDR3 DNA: TGTGCCAGTCAGGAACTAGCGGGATCAGATACGCAGTATTTT; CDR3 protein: CASQELAGSDTQYF
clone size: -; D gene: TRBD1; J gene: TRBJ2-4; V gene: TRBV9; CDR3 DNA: TGTGCCAGCAGCCGAGCGGCAGGGGGCGGGTCCAAAAACATTCAGTACTTC; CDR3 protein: CASSRAAGGGSKNIQYF